The rows below give T cell receptor beta chains drawn from one sample of a study of control samples from healthy donors and cancer patients. Clones were sequenced by immunoSEQ multiplex PCR, and TCRdb holds only the in-frame ones, with some missing. Seen here are approximately 46,000 clones, 70% to 90% observed once, and the top ten hold about 9.4%. The sequenced sample was PBMCs. All receptors derive from a woman in her sixties or seventies with lung cancer. The CDR3 runs from the conserved cysteine through the conserved F or W. The D gene is left open where the match is weak. Size is stated for part of the rows, as once, few or many counts, or as a class when the clone is expanded.

J gene | D gene | V gene | clone size | CDR3 length | CDR3 protein | CDR3 DNA
TRBJ2-1 | - | TRBV14 | - | 17 | CASSQESGDGSYNEQFF | TGTGCCAGCAGCCAAGAGTCGGGGGACGGCTCCTACAATGAGCAGTTCTTC
TRBJ2-5 | TRBD2 | TRBV10-3 | few | 15 | CAISESVGGSETQYF | TGTGCCATCAGTGAATCGGTAGGCGGGAGTGAGACCCAGTACTTC
TRBJ2-7 | - | TRBV9 | - | 16 | CASSATIESGAYEQYF | TGTGCCAGCAGCGCGACGATAGAGAGTGGGGCCTACGAGCAGTACTTC
TRBJ1-1 | - | TRBV2 | - | 12 | CAGSRGNTEAFF | TGTGCCGGATCCAGGGGGAACACTGAAGCTTTCTTT
TRBJ1-1 | - | TRBV11-3 | - | 17 | CASSLVIPPGSNTEAFF | TGTGCCAGCAGCTTAGTAATCCCCCCGGGTTCGAACACTGAAGCTTTCTTT
TRBJ1-1 | TRBD1 | TRBV28 | - | 14 | CASKTGMDGTEAFF | TGTGCCAGCAAGACAGGGATGGATGGGACTGAAGCTTTCTTT
TRBJ1-1 | - | TRBV9 | once | 14 | CASSERNMNTEAFF | TGTGCCAGCAGCGAGAGGAATATGAACACTGAAGCTTTCTTT
TRBJ1-4 | - | TRBV5-4 | - | 15 | CASTTGGRADEKLFF | TGTGCCAGCACCACCGGGGGGAGGGCGGATGAAAAACTGTTTTTT
TRBJ1-4 | - | TRBV9 | - | 13 | CASSTGTGEKLFF | TGTGCCAGCAGCACGGGGACGGGTGAAAAACTGTTTTTT
TRBJ2-1 | - | TRBV7-9 | - | 13 | CAHGGGSSNEQFF | TGTGCCCACGGGGGCGGGAGTTCCAATGAGCAGTTCTTC
TRBJ1-1 | - | TRBV30 | - | 11 | CAWSVQGLAFF | TGTGCCTGGAGTGTTCAAGGGTTGGCTTTCTTT
TRBJ2-5 | - | TRBV14 | few | 16 | CASSQSSSPTGETQYF | TGTGCCAGCAGCCAGTCCAGCAGCCCTACGGGGGAGACCCAGTACTTC
TRBJ2-1 | - | TRBV11-1 | - | 12 | CASSFGDPEQFF | TGTGCCAGCAGCTTTGGTGACCCAGAGCAGTTCTTC
TRBJ2-5 | - | TRBV5-1 | - | 11 | CASRAAETQYF | TGCGCCAGCAGGGCGGCAGAGACCCAGTACTTC
TRBJ1-2 | - | TRBV4-3 | - | 14 | CASSQDLGGHGYTF | TGCGCCAGCAGCCAAGATCTTGGGGGCCATGGCTACACCTTC
TRBJ2-2 | TRBD1 | TRBV19 | - | 15 | CASSINRGATGELFF | TGTGCCAGTAGTATTAACAGGGGAGCCACCGGGGAGCTGTTTTTT
TRBJ2-1 | - | TRBV20-1 | - | 16 | CSASRFAGPSYNEQFF | TGCAGTGCTAGTAGGTTTGCGGGGCCCTCCTACAATGAGCAGTTCTTC
TRBJ1-2 | - | TRBV19 | - | 15 | CASSIGSGGVYGYTF | TGTGCCAGTAGTATAGGGTCCGGGGGCGTCTATGGCTACACCTTC
TRBJ2-2 | - | TRBV7-9 | - | 13 | CASSLKGAGELFF | TGTGCCAGCAGCTTAAAAGGGGCCGGGGAGCTGTTTTTT
TRBJ2-5 | TRBD2 | TRBV28 | - | 15 | CASSFGLADQETQYF | TGTGCCAGCAGTTTCGGGCTAGCGGACCAAGAGACCCAGTACTTC
TRBJ2-1 | TRBD1 | TRBV20-1 | - | 11 | CSASGGNEQFF | TGCAGTGCTTCAGGGGGCAATGAGCAGTTCTTC
TRBJ2-1 | TRBD2 | TRBV5-6 | - | 15 | CASSFRLAGYNEQFF | TGTGCCAGCAGCTTCCGACTAGCGGGCTACAATGAGCAGTTCTTC
TRBJ2-2 | TRBD1 | TRBV7-3 | - | 14 | CASSPGTGPGELFF | TGTGCCAGCAGCCCGGGGACAGGGCCCGGGGAGCTGTTTTTT
TRBJ2-2 | TRBD2 | TRBV7-6 | - | 15 | CASSPQREGTGELFF | TGTGCCAGCAGCCCTCAGCGGGAGGGCACCGGGGAGCTGTTTTTT
TRBJ2-2 | - | TRBV9 | - | 15 | CASGGDISNTGELFF | TGTGCCAGCGGGGGGGACATCTCGAACACCGGGGAGCTGTTTTTT
TRBJ1-3 | - | TRBV19 | - | 17 | CASSISEHSFSGNTIYF | TGTGCCAGTAGTATTTCCGAACACAGCTTCTCTGGAAACACCATATATTTT
TRBJ2-1 | - | TRBV10-2 | - | 14 | CASSRIGPYNEQFF | TGCGCCAGCAGTCGGATCGGGCCCTACAATGAGCAGTTCTTC
TRBJ2-7 | TRBD1 | TRBV15 | - | 14 | CATRDPTGGREQYF | TGTGCCACCCGCGACCCGACAGGGGGCCGCGAGCAGTACTTC
TRBJ2-5 | TRBD2 | TRBV9 | - | 17 | CASSPGASGRAGETQYF | TGTGCCAGCAGCCCAGGGGCTAGCGGGAGGGCCGGTGAGACCCAGTACTTC
TRBJ1-2 | - | TRBV5-1 | few | 13 | CASSAGRLYGYTF | TGCGCCAGCAGCGCCGGGAGACTCTATGGCTACACCTTC
TRBJ1-2 | - | TRBV5-1 | few | 14 | CASSLGQGFGGYTF | TGCGCCAGCAGCTTGGGGCAGGGATTCGGGGGCTACACCTTC
TRBJ1-2 | - | TRBV6-5 | - | 14 | CASSYGLDGYGYTF | TGTGCCAGCAGTTACGGACTGGACGGCTATGGCTACACCTTC
TRBJ1-2 | TRBD1 | TRBV19 | - | 14 | CASSNVDRGGGYTF | TGTGCCAGTAGCAACGTTGACAGGGGAGGGGGCTACACCTTC
TRBJ1-3 | - | TRBV7-2 | - | 13 | CASSLESLNTIYF | TGTGCCAGCAGCTTAGAATCTCTAAACACCATATATTTT
TRBJ2-7 | TRBD2 | TRBV27 | - | 14 | CASSFGGGSYEQYF | TGTGCCAGCAGTTTCGGGGGGGGCTCCTACGAGCAGTACTTC
TRBJ2-5 | - | TRBV5-4 | - | 14 | CASSLDRYQETQYF | TGTGCCAGCAGCTTGGACAGGTACCAAGAGACCCAGTACTTC
TRBJ2-1 | - | TRBV19 | - | 15 | CASSAGPRGDNEQFF | TGTGCCAGTAGTGCGGGACCCCGTGGCGACAATGAGCAGTTCTTC
TRBJ1-1 | - | TRBV6-2/TRBV6-3 | - | 13 | CASSQELNTEAFF | TGTGCCAGCAGTCAGGAATTGAACACTGAAGCTTTCTTT
TRBJ1-4 | - | TRBV7-9 | - | 17 | CASSLGYEVPTNEKLFF | TGTGCCAGCAGCTTGGGGTATGAGGTCCCGACTAATGAAAAACTGTTTTTT
TRBJ2-1 | - | TRBV27 | once | 13 | CASSFHGLNEQFF | TGTGCCAGCAGTTTTCATGGCTTGAATGAGCAGTTCTTC
TRBJ2-1 | TRBD1 | TRBV6-1 | - | 18 | CASSGTAPGQGEFSEQFF | TGTGCCAGCAGTGGAACTGCTCCGGGACAGGGGGAATTTAGTGAGCAGTTCTTC
TRBJ2-7 | - | TRBV3-1/TRBV3-2 | - | 14 | CASSQDWGVGEQYF | TGTGCCAGCAGCCAAGATTGGGGGGTCGGGGAGCAGTACTTC
TRBJ2-3 | - | TRBV24-1 | - | 16 | CATSDLPGGGTDTQYF | TGTGCCACCAGTGATTTGCCAGGGGGGGGCACAGATACGCAGTATTTT
TRBJ2-3 | - | TRBV27 | once | 16 | CASRSLVRDIKDTQYF | TGTGCCAGCAGGTCCCTTGTGCGGGACATTAAAGATACGCAGTATTTT
TRBJ2-7 | - | TRBV19 | - | 14 | CASSIRRGGYEQYF | TGTGCCAGTAGTATCCGTAGGGGGGGCTACGAGCAGTACTTC
TRBJ2-2 | - | TRBV7-9 | - | 14 | CASSLDGSTGELFF | TGTGCCAGCAGCTTAGACGGGAGCACCGGGGAGCTGTTTTTT
TRBJ2-5 | - | TRBV5-3 | - | 12 | CAARSDKETQYF | TGTGCCGCCAGGAGCGATAAAGAGACCCAGTACTTC
TRBJ2-2 | - | TRBV4-2 | - | 16 | CASSQEGGSNTGELFF | TGTGCCAGCAGCCAAGAAGGAGGGAGCAACACCGGGGAGCTGTTTTTT
TRBJ1-6 | - | TRBV7-9 | - | 12 | CASSLGDSPLHF | TGTGCCAGCAGCTTAGGGGATTCACCCCTCCACTTT
TRBJ2-7 | - | TRBV11-3 | - | 13 | CASSLVQTDEQYF | TGTGCCAGCAGCTTAGTGCAAACTGACGAGCAGTACTTC
TRBJ1-2 | - | TRBV14 | - | 13 | CASSQEQNYGYTF | TGTGCCAGCAGCCAAGAACAGAACTATGGCTACACCTTC